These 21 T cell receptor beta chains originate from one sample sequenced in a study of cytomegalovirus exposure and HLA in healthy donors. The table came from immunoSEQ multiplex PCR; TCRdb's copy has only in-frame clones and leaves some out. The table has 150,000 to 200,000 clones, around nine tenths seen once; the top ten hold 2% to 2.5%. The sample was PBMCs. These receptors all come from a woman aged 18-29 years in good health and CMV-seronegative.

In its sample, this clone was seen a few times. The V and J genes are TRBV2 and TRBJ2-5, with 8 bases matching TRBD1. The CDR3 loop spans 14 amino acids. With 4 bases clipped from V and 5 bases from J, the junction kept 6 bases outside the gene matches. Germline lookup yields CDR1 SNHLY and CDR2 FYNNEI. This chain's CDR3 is CASSGGQGLETQYF. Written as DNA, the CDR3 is TGTGCCAGCAGTGGAGGACAGGGATTGGAGACCCAGTACTTC.

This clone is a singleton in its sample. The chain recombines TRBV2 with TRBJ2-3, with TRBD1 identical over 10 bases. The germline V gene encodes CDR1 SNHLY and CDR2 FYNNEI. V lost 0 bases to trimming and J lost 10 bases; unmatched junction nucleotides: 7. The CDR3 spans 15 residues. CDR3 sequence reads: CASSEARDRGLSQYF. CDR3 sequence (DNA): TGTGCCAGCAGTGAAGCGCGGGACAGGGGCCTCTCGCAGTATTTT.

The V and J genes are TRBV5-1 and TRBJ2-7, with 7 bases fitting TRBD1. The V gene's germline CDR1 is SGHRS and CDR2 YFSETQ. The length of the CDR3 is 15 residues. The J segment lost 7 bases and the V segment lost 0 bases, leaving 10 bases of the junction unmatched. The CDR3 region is CASSLGQGGQGEQYF. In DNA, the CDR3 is TGCGCCAGCAGCTTGGGGCAAGGGGGCCAAGGTGAGCAGTACTTC.

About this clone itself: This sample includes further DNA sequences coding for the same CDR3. The CDR3: CSVGDRQSNQPQHF. For the CDR3, the DNA is TGCAGCGTTGGGGACAGGCAAAGTAATCAGCCCCAGCATTTT. The chain uses TRBV29-1 and TRBJ1-5; TRBD1 matches at 8 bases. Germline V gives CDR1 SQVTM, CDR2 ANQGSEA. The trim removed 4 bases at V and 4 bases at J, leaving 6 bases unmatched. The CDR3 length is 14 residues.

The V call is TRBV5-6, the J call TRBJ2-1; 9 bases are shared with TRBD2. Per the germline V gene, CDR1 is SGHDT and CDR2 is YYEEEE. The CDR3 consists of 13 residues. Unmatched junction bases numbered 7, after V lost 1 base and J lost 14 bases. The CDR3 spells CASSLSSGINEFF. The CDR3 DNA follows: TGTGCCAGCAGCTTGTCTAGCGGGATTAACGAGTTCTTC. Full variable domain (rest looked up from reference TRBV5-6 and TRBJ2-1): DAGVTQSPTHLIKTRGQQVTLRCSPKSGHDTVSWYQQALGQGPQFIFQYYEEEERQRGNFPDRFSGHQFPNYSSELNVNALLLGDSALYLCASSLSSGINEFFGPGTRLTVL.

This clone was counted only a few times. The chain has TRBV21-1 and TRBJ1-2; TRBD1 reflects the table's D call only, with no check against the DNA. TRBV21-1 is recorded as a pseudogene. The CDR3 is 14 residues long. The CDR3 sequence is CASSHRGPNYGYTF. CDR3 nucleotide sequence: TGTGCCAGCAGCCACAGGGGGCCTAACTATGGCTACACCTTC.

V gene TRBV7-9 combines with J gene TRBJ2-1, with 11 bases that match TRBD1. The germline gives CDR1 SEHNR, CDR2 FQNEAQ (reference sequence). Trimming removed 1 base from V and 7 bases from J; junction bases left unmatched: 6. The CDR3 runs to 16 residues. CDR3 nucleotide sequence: TGTGCCAGCAGCTTAGGGCGGACAGGGGGCATAAATGAGCAGTTCTTC. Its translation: CASSLGRTGGINEQFF.

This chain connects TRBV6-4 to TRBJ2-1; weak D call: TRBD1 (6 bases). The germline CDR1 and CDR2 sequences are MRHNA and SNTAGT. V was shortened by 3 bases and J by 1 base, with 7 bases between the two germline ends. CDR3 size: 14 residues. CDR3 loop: CASSEGTSYNEQFF. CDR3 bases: TGTGCCAGCAGTGAGGGGACATCCTACAATGAGCAGTTCTTC.

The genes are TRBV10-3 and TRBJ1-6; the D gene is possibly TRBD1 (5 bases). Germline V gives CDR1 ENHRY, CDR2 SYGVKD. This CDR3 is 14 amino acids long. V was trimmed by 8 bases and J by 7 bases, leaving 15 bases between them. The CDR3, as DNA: TGTGCCATCTGGATGGGGGGGGAGAATTCACCCCTCCACTTT. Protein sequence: CAIWMGGENSPLHF.

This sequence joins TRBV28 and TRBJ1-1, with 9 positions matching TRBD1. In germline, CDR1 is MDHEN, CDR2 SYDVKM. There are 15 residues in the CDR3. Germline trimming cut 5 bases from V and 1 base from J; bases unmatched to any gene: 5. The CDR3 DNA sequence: TGTGCCAGCAGTACAGGGGGCGCCGAGAACACTGAAGCTTTCTTT. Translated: CASSTGGAENTEAFF.

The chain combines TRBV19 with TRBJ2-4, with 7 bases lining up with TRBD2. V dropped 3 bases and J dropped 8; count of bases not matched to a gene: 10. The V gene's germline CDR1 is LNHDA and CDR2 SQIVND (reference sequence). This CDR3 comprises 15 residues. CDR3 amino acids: CASSIWSGREDIQYF. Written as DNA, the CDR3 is TGTGCCAGTAGTATTTGGAGTGGGAGGGAGGACATTCAGTACTTC.

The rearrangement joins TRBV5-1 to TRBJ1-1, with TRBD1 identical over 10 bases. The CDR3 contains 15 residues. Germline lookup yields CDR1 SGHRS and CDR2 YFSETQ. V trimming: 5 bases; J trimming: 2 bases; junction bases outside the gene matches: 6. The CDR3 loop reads CASRPGQGLNTEAFF. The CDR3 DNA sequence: TGCGCCAGCAGGCCGGGACAGGGGTTAAACACTGAAGCTTTCTTT.

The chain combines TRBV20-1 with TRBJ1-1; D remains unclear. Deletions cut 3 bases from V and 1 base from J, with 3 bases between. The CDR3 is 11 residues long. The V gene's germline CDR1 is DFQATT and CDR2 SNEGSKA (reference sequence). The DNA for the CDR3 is TGCAGTGCTAGCGGGAACACTGAAGCTTTCTTT. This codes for CSASGNTEAFF.

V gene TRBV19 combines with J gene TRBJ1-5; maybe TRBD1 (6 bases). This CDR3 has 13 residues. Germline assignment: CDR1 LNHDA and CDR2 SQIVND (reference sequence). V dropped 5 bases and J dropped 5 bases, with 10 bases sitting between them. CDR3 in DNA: TGTGCCAGTAGTCGACAGGAATATCAGCCCCAGCATTTT. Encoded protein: CASSRQEYQPQHF.

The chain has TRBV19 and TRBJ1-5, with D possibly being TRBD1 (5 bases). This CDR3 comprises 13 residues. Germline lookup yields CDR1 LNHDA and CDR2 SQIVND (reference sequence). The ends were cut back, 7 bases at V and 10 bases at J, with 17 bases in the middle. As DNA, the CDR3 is TGTGCCAGTACTGGGGGGTCCCAAATCCCCCAGCATTTT. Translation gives CASTGGSQIPQHF.

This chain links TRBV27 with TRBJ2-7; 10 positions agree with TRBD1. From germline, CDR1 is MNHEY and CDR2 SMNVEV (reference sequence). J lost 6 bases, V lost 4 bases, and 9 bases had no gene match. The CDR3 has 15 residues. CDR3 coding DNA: TGTGCCAGCAGTTCCCGGACAGGGGGGGTTGTCGAGCAGTACTTC. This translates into CASSSRTGGVVEQYF.

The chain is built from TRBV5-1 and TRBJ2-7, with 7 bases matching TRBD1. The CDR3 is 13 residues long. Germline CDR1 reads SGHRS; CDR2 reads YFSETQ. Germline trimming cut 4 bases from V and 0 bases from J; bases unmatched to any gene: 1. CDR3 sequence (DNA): TGCGCCAGCAGCCAGGGGGACTCCTACGAGCAGTACTTC. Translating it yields CASSQGDSYEQYF.

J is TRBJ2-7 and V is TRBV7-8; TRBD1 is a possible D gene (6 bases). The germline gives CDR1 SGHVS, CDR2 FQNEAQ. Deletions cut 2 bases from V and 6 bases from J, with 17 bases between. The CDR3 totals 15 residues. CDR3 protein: CASSLIVSQGSEQYF. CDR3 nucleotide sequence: TGTGCCAGCAGCTTAATAGTGTCACAGGGATCCGAGCAGTACTTC.

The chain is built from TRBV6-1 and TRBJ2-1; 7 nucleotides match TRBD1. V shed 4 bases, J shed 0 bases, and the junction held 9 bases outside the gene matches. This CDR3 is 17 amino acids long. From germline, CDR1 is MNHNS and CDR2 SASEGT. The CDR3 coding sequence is TGTGCCAGCAGTGCCCTTAGACAGGGATTCTCCTACAATGAGCAGTTCTTC. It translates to CASSALRQGFSYNEQFF.

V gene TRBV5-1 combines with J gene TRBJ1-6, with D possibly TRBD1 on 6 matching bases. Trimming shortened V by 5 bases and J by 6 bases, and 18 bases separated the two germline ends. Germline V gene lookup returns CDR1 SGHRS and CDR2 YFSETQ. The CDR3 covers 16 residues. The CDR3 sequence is CASRSTRDIINSPLHF. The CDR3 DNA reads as TGCGCCAGCAGGTCAACCCGGGACATTATTAATTCACCCCTCCACTTT.

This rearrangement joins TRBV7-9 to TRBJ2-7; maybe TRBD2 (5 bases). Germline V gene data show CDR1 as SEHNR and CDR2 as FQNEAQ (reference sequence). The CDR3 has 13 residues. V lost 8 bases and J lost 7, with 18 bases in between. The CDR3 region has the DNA TGTGCCAGCGGACGAGACTATCTTTTGGAGCAGTACTTC. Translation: CASGRDYLLEQYF. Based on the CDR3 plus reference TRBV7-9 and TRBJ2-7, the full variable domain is DTGVSQNPRHKITKRGQNVTFRCDPISEHNRLYWYRQTLGQGPEFLTYFQNEAQLEKSRLLSDRFSAERPKGSFSTLEIQRTEQGDSAMYLCASGRDYLLEQYFGPGTRLTVT.